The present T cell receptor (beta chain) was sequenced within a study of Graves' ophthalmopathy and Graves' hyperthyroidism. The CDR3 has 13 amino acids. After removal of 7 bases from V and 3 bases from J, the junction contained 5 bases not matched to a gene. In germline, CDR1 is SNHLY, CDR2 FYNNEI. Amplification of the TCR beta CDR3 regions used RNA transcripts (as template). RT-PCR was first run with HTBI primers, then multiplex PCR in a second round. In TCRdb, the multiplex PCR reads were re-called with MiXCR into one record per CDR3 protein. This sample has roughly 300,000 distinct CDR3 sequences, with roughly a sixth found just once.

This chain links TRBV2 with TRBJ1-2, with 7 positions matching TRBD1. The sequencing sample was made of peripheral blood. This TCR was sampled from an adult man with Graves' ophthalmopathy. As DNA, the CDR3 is TGTGCCAGCAACGACAGGGCTTACTATGGCTACACCTTC. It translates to CASNDRAYYGYTF.